These 24 T cell receptor beta chains were all obtained from the same sample, sequenced in a study of blood T cell repertoires in COVID-19. Only in-frame clones appear in the TCRdb table, and some are missing; sequencing was by immunoSEQ multiplex PCR. The data show just under 45,000 clones, around 90% seen once. What was sequenced was peripheral blood. The source is a woman aged 80 or older in a cohort sampled during active or convalescent COVID-19.

The rearrangement joins TRBV3-1 (or the pseudogene TRBV3-2) to TRBJ1-2; 9 bases are shared with TRBD1. After removal of 5 bases from V and 6 bases from J, the junction contained 4 bases not matched to a gene. CDR3 length: 13 residues. Per the germline V gene, CDR1 is LGHDT and CDR2 is YNNKEL (reference sequence). The CDR3 reads CASSYHRGHGYTF. CDR3 sequence (DNA): TGTGCCAGCAGCTACCACAGGGGGCATGGCTACACCTTC.

The chain recombines TRBV11-3 with TRBJ2-7; 8 bases line up with TRBD2. Trimming at V came to 4 bases and at J to 2 bases, leaving 10 bases not matched to a gene. This CDR3 region has 16 residues. Germline V CDR1 and CDR2: SGHNT, YENEEA. In DNA, the CDR3 is TGTGCCAGCAGCTCTATGGCCGGGACTAGTGCCTACGAGCAGTACTTC. Translated: CASSSMAGTSAYEQYF.

The chain carries TRBV30 and TRBJ2-2; tentative D call: TRBD1 (6 bases). Per the germline V gene, CDR1 is GTSNPN and CDR2 is SVGIG (reference sequence). The CDR3 covers 13 residues. V lost 4 bases and J lost 5, with 11 bases in between. CDR3 coding DNA: TGTGCCTGGAATCAGGGGACGACCGGGGAGCTGTTTTTT. Protein sequence: CAWNQGTTGELFF.

The V call is TRBV30, the J call TRBJ2-4; TRBD2 might be the D (6 bases). The CDR3 has 13 amino acids. Germline V gene data show CDR1 as GTSNPN and CDR2 as SVGIG (reference sequence). With 7 bases removed from V and 0 bases from J, the gap between germline ends came to 10 bases. The CDR3 coding sequence is TGTGCCTATTCGGGGGTAGCCAAAAACATTCAGTACTTC. Translation: CAYSGVAKNIQYF.

The gene calls are TRBV2 and TRBJ2-2; weak D call: TRBD1 (6 bases). The CDR3 runs to 15 residues. V dropped 6 bases and J dropped 1 base, with 12 bases sitting between them. CDR1 SNHLY and CDR2 FYNNEI come from the germline V gene. CDR3 in amino acids: CASRSGTMNTGELFF. CDR3 nucleotides: TGTGCCAGCAGGTCCGGGACAATGAACACCGGGGAGCTGTTTTTT.

The chain links TRBV7-6 to TRBJ2-5, with TRBD1 matching 10 bases. The CDR3 consists of 14 residues. Germline V gene lookup returns CDR1 SGHVS and CDR2 FNYEAQ. V shed 5 bases and J 5 bases; nucleotides not matched to a gene: 5. CDR3: CASSQGQGWETQYF. The CDR3 DNA reads TGTGCCAGCAGCCAGGGACAGGGGTGGGAGACCCAGTACTTC.

The chain is built from TRBV12-3 or TRBV12-4 and TRBJ1-2; no clear D gene. V dropped 7 bases and J dropped 4 bases, with 7 bases sitting between them. The CDR3 runs to 11 residues. The CDR3 DNA reads as TGTGCCAGCAAGGCGGTCTATGGCTACACCTTC. This gives the protein CASKAVYGYTF.

J is TRBJ1-1 and V is TRBV4-1; weak D call: TRBD1 (6 bases). The CDR3 has 13 residues. Germline loops: CDR1 MGHRA, CDR2 YSYEKL. Trimming took off 10 bases at V and 3 bases at J, with 15 bases between the two ends. This CDR3 is CATRGGVDTEAFF. CDR3 coding DNA: TGCGCCACCCGAGGGGGGGTGGACACTGAAGCTTTCTTT.

The J gene is TRBJ2-1, the V gene TRBV7-3, with 7 bases lining up with TRBD2. The CDR3 consists of 15 residues. Looked up from germline, CDR1 is SGHTA and CDR2 is FQGTGA. V dropped 2 bases and J dropped 3; count of bases not matched to a gene: 4. CDR3 sequence (DNA): TGTGCCAGCAGCTTATACGCGGGGGTCTACAATGAGCAGTTCTTC. Its protein is CASSLYAGVYNEQFF. The variable domain in full, completed from reference TRBV7-3 and TRBJ2-1, reads GAGVSQTPSNKVTEKGKYVELRCDPISGHTALYWYRQSLGQGPEFLIYFQGTGAADDSGLPNDRFFAVRPEGSVSTLKIQRTERGDSAVYLCASSLYAGVYNEQFFGPGTRLTVL.

The chain is built from TRBV19 and TRBJ2-2; possible D gene TRBD2, 6 bases. The CDR3 length is 21 residues. The ends were cut back, 5 bases at V and 0 bases at J, with 28 bases in the middle. Germline lookup yields CDR1 LNHDA and CDR2 SQIVND (reference sequence). In nucleotides, the CDR3 is TGTGCCAGTAGTCAGGGCGCCCCTATCCCGGGACTCCTCTCGAACACCGGGGAGCTGTTTTTT. Amino acid sequence: CASSQGAPIPGLLSNTGELFF.

J is TRBJ2-7 and V is TRBV18, with a possible D match to TRBD1 (6 bases). Per germline, CDR1 KGHSH and CDR2 LQKENI. The CDR3 totals 13 residues. Trimming pared 6 bases from V and 5 bases from J, leaving 14 bases between. CDR3 loop: CASSSGARDEQYF. CDR3 sequence (DNA): TGTGCCAGCTCTTCAGGGGCGCGTGACGAGCAGTACTTC.

The chain couples TRBV9 to TRBJ2-3, with D possibly TRBD2 on 5 matching bases. The CDR3 has 12 residues. CDR1 and CDR2 from the germline V gene are SGDLS and YYNGEE. V dropped 4 bases and J dropped 9 bases, with 12 bases sitting between them. The CDR3 bases are TGTGCCAGCAGCCCACGAGGGTACACGCAGTATTTT. Encoded protein: CASSPRGYTQYF. The variable domain in full, completed from reference TRBV9 and TRBJ2-3, reads DSGVTQTPKHLITATGQRVTLRCSPRSGDLSVYWYQQSLDQGLQFLIQYYNGEERAKGNILERFSAQQFPDLHSELNLSSLELGDSALYFCASSPRGYTQYFGPGTRLTVL.

This sequence joins TRBV18 and TRBJ2-5; weak D call: TRBD1 (5 bases). Germline CDR1 is KGHSH and CDR2 is LQKENI. CDR3 length: 15 residues. The V end lost 0 bases, the J end lost 3 bases, and 11 bases lay between the germline ends. CDR3 coding DNA: TGTGCCAGCTCACCACCTTCGACAGCTGAAGAGACCCAGTACTTC. Protein sequence: CASSPPSTAEETQYF.

This chain links TRBV12-3 or TRBV12-4 with TRBJ1-2; weak D call: TRBD1 (5 bases). There are 12 residues in the CDR3. The V end lost 1 base, the J end lost 8 bases, and 8 bases lay between the germline ends. The CDR3 sequence is CASSLGTRGYTF. The CDR3 bases are TGTGCCAGCAGTTTAGGGACAAGAGGCTACACCTTC.

V gene TRBV9 combines with J gene TRBJ2-1, with TRBD2 matching over 9 bases. The CDR3 totals 15 residues. Per germline, CDR1 SGDLS and CDR2 YYNGEE. Trimming at V came to 0 bases and at J to 4 bases, leaving 2 bases not matched to a gene. The CDR3 loop reads CASSVDSGSYNEQFF. The CDR3 nucleotides are TGTGCCAGCAGCGTAGATAGCGGGAGTTACAATGAGCAGTTCTTC.

This clone has more than one count but fewer than ten. The chain is built from TRBV5-4 and TRBJ2-3, with D uncertain. CDR3 size: 12 residues. From germline, CDR1 is SGHNT and CDR2 YYREEE (reference sequence). The V gene lost 4 bases and the J gene lost 6 bases, with 9 bases spanning the gap. The CDR3 DNA sequence: TGTGCCAGCAGCCTGTCAGTGGATACGCAGTATTTT. Translated, it gives CASSLSVDTQYF.

V and J are TRBV3-1 (or the pseudogene TRBV3-2) and TRBJ1-4; 8 bases match TRBD1. The CDR3 is 13 amino acids. J gave up 4 bases and V 8 bases, and 3 bases lay outside the gene matches. Per the germline V gene, CDR1 is LGHDT and CDR2 is YNNKEL (reference sequence). The CDR3 region is CASGQGHNEKLFF. CDR3 DNA: TGTGCCAGCGGACAGGGACATAATGAAAAACTGTTTTTT.

The J gene is TRBJ2-1, the V gene TRBV7-8; TRBD2 aligns across 7 bases. The CDR3 runs 17 residues. CDR1 and CDR2 (germline): SGHVS, FQNEAQ. Trimming cost V 7 bases and J 9 bases; bases outside gene matches: 21. This CDR3 is CASTETVSRGGRGEQFF. As DNA, the CDR3 is TGTGCCAGCACCGAGACGGTTTCTAGGGGAGGGCGCGGTGAGCAGTTCTTC.

Only a few counts were recorded for this clone. The chain carries TRBV7-8 and TRBJ2-7, with TRBD2 identical over 8 bases. There are 15 residues in the CDR3. The germline CDR1 and CDR2 sequences are SGHVS and FQNEAQ. The ends lost 2 bases at V and 3 bases at J; junction bases unmatched: 6. CDR3 sequence reads: CASSLSYGRGYEQYF. The CDR3 DNA is TGTGCCAGCAGCTTAAGCTACGGGAGGGGCTACGAGCAGTACTTC.

The rearrangement uses TRBV5-1 and TRBJ2-7, with 7 bases that match TRBD1. In germline, CDR1 is SGHRS, CDR2 YFSETQ. Trimming at V came to 0 bases and at J to 2 bases, leaving 5 bases not matched to a gene. The CDR3 sequence is 15 residues long. This chain's CDR3 is CASSLEPGTAYEQYF. For the CDR3, the DNA is TGCGCCAGCAGCTTGGAACCCGGGACAGCCTACGAGCAGTACTTC.

This chain uses TRBV11-2 with TRBJ1-6, with 7 bases that match TRBD1. Germline V gene lookup returns CDR1 SGHAT and CDR2 FQNNGV. The CDR3 has 14 amino acids. Trimming at V came to 7 bases and at J to 8 bases, leaving 8 bases not matched to a gene. CDR3 nucleotides: TGTGCCAGCACCGCATACAGGGGTGATTCACCCCTCCACTTT. Translated, it gives CASTAYRGDSPLHF.

The chain carries TRBV9 and TRBJ2-7; 7 nucleotides align to TRBD2. CDR3 length equals 13 residues. Trimming took 4 bases from V and 6 from J; bases not matched to a gene: 7. The germline V gene encodes CDR1 SGDLS and CDR2 YYNGEE. The CDR3 nucleotides are TGTGCCAGCAGCTTCGGGGGGTACGGCGAGCAGTACTTC. Residues: CASSFGGYGEQYF. The complete variable domain, with remaining parts taken from reference TRBV9 and TRBJ2-7, reads DSGVTQTPKHLITATGQRVTLRCSPRSGDLSVYWYQQSLDQGLQFLIQYYNGEERAKGNILERFSAQQFPDLHSELNLSSLELGDSALYFCASSFGGYGEQYFGPGTRLTVT.

The J gene is TRBJ2-1, the V gene TRBV13; TRBD2 matches 15 bases. The germline V gene encodes CDR1 PRHDT and CDR2 FYEKMQ (reference sequence). This CDR3 contains 19 residues. V trimming: 1 base; J trimming: 9 bases; junction bases outside the gene matches: 13. CDR3 DNA sequence: TGTGCCAGCAGCTTAGAATGGGGCCGGACTAGCGGGAGGGTGGGTGAGCAGTTCTTC. Amino acid sequence: CASSLEWGRTSGRVGEQFF. The full variable domain, with the rest looked up from reference TRBV13 and TRBJ2-1, is AAGVIQSPRHLIKEKRETATLKCYPIPRHDTVYWYQQGPGQDPQFLISFYEKMQSDKGSIPDRFSAQQFSDYHSELNMSSLELGDSALYFCASSLEWGRTSGRVGEQFFGPGTRLTVL.

This clone was found a few times. The chain uses TRBV2 and TRBJ2-5; weak D call: TRBD2 (7 bases). With 6 bases removed from V and 7 bases from J, the gap between germline ends came to 15 bases. Germline CDR1 is SNHLY and CDR2 is FYNNEI. There are 13 residues in the CDR3. CDR3 sequence: CASRDFGGPTQYF. For the CDR3, the DNA is TGTGCCAGCAGGGACTTCGGGGGGCCGACCCAGTACTTC.